Described below is a single T cell receptor beta chain sequence and its context. No antigen is known for it. The data were obtained in a study of T cells in Graves' hyperthyroidism and ophthalmopathy. RNA transcripts yielded amplified TCR beta CDR3 regions. The HTBI set primed first-round TCR CDR3 RT-PCR. TCRdb re-called the multiplex PCR reads through MiXCR, storing one row per CDR3 protein. The sample includes hundreds of thousands of distinct CDR3 sequences, more than 15% of them seen just once. With duration under 3 months, ophthalmopathy was active: Clinical Activity Score at least 3, NOSPECS at least 4. Clinical symptoms, serum thyroxine and TRAb, thyroid ultrasound and orbital computed tomography were used for the diagnoses. Study-wide results and caveats: Most thyroid clonotypes expanded above 0.001 appeared in blood too.

The sequenced material came from blood. The receptor was isolated from a woman in her thirties or forties with Graves' ophthalmopathy.

The CDR3, as DNA: TGTGCCAGCTCACCACTAGCGGGAGCGCTCGAGACCCAGTACTTC. This gives the protein CASSPLAGALETQYF. The chain has TRBV18 and TRBJ2-5; 9 nucleotides agree with TRBD2. J was trimmed by 5 bases and V by 1 base; bases with no gene match: 5. The CDR3 covers 15 residues. Germline V gene lookup returns CDR1 KGHSH and CDR2 LQKENI.